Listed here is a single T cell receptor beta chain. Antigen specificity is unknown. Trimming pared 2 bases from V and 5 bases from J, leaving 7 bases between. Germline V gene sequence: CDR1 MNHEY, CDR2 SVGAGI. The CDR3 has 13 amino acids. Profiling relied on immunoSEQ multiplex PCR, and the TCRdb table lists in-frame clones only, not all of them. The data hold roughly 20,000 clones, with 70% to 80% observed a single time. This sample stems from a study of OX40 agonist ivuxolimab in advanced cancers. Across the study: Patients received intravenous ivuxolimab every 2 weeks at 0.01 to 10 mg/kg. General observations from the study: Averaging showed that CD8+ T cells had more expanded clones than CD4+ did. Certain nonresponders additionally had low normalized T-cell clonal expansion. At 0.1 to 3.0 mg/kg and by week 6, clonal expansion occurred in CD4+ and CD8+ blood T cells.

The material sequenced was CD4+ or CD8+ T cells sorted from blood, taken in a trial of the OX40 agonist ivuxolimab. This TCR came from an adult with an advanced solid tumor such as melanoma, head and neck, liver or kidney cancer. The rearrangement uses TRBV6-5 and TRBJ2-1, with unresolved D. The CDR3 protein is CASSYTPHNEQFF. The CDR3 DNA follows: TGTGCCAGCAGTTACACCCCCCACAATGAGCAGTTCTTC.